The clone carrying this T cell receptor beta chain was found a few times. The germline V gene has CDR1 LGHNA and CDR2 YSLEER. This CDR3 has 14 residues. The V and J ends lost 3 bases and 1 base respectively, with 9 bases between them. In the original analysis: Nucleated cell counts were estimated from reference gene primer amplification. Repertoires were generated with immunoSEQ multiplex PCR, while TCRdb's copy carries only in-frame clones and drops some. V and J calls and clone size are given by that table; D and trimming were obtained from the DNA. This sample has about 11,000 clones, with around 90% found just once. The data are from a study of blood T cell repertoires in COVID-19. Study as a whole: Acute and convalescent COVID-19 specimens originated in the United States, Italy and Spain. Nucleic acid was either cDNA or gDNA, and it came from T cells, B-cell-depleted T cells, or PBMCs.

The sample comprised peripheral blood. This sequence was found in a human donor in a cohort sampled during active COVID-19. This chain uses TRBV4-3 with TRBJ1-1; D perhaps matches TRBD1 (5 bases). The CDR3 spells CASSQIQGNTEAFF. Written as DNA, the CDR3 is TGCGCCAGCAGCCAGATCCAGGGGAACACTGAAGCTTTCTTT.